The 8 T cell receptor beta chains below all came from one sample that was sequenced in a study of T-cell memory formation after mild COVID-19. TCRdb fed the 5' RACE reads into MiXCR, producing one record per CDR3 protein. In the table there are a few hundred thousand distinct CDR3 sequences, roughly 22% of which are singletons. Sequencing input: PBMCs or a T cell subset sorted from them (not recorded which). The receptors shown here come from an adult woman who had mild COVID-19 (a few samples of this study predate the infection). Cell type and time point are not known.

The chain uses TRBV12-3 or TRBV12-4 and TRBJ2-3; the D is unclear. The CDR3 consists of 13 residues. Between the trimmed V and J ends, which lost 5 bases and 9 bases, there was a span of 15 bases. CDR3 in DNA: TGTGCCAGCAGTCGCAGGACGGATGTGACGCAGTATTTT. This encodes CASSRRTDVTQYF.

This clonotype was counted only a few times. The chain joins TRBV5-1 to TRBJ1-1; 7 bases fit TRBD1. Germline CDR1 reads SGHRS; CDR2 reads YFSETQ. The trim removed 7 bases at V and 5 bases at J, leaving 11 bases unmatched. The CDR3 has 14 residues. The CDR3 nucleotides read TGCGCCAGCCGAAGAGACAGGGTGGAAACTGAAGCTTTCTTT. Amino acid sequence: CASRRDRVETEAFF.

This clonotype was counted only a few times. This CDR3 is CSARGGAEAFF. Here the CDR3 DNA reads TGCAGTGCTAGGGGCGGTGCTGAAGCTTTCTTT. The rearrangement joins TRBV20-1 to TRBJ1-1; D is unclear. There are 11 residues in the CDR3. Germline CDR1 reads DFQATT; CDR2 reads SNEGSKA (reference sequence). V gave up 3 bases and J gave up 6 bases, with 8 bases separating them.

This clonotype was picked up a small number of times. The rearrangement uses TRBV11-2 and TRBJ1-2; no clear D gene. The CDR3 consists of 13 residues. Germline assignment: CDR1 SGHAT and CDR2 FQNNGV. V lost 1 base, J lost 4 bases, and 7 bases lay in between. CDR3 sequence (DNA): TGTGCCAGCAGCTTAGGAGGGCTCTATGGCTACACCTTC. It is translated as CASSLGGLYGYTF. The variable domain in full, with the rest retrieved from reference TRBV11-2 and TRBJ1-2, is EAGVAQSPRYKIIEKRQSVAFWCNPISGHATLYWYQQILGQGPKLLIQFQNNGVVDDSQLPKDRFSAERLKGVDSTLKIQPAKLEDSAVYLCASSLGGLYGYTFGSGTRLTVV.

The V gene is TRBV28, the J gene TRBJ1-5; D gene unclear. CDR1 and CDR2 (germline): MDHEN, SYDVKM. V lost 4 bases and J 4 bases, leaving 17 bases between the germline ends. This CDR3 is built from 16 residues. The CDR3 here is CASSSAFRGLNQPQHF. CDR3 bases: TGTGCCAGCAGTTCGGCCTTTCGCGGATTAAATCAGCCCCAGCATTTT. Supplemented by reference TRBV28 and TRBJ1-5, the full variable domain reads DVKVTQSSRYLVKRTGEKVFLECVQDMDHENMFWYRQDPGLGLRLIYFSYDVKMKEKGDIPEGYSVSREKKERFSLILESASTNQTSMYLCASSSAFRGLNQPQHFGDGTRLSIL.

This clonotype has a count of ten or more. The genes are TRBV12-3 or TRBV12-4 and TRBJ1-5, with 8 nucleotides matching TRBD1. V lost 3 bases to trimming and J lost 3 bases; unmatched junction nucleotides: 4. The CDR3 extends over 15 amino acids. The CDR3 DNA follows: TGTGCCAGCAGTTTTGGACAGGGCCTCAATCAGCCCCAGCATTTT. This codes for CASSFGQGLNQPQHF.

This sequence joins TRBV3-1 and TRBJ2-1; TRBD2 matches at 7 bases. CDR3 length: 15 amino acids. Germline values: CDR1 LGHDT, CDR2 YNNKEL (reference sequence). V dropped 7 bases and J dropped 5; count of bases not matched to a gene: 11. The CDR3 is CASTPGSGANNEQFF. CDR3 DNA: TGTGCCAGCACCCCGGGGAGCGGGGCCAACAATGAGCAGTTCTTC.

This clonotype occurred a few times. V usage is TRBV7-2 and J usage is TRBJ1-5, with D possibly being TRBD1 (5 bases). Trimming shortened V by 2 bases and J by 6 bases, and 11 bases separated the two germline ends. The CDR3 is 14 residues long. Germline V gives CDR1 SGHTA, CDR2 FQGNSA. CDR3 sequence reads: CASSLIPGSQPQHF. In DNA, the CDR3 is TGTGCCAGCAGCTTAATCCCAGGGAGTCAGCCCCAGCATTTT.